Here is one T cell receptor (beta chain) with its context. The antigen is not known. This sample stems from a study of T-cell reconstitution after alpha-beta-depleted transplantation in children. Study-level findings and limits: Two months or so post-transplant, alpha-beta T cells reportedly derived from several hundred expanded graft clones. There were some patients whose high TCRbeta diversity at day 60 came from surviving recipient T cells and thymic progenitors. Most T-cell counts and diversity one year after the transplant came from T cells that were newly produced.

V lost 6 bases to trimming and J lost 4 bases, with 6 bases between them. The CDR3 contains 11 residues. CDR1 MNHNS and CDR2 SASEGT come from the germline V gene. Unique molecular identifiers were incorporated during preparation of the TCRbeta library. TCRdb re-called the PCR reads with MiXCR, one entry per CDR3 protein. The sample lists about 110,000 distinct CDR3 sequences, approximately 6.4% occurring once. The chain recombines TRBV6-1 with TRBJ1-2; D not certain. The receptor was derived from a male patient aged 2 to 9 who had a stem cell transplant for acute lymphoblastic leukemia, so the T cells may come from the graft donor. The specimen comprised PBMCs, mostly from graft donor cells, sampled 360 days after TCRalphabeta/CD19-depleted stem cell transplant. The CDR3 bases are TGTGCCAGCAGGCAGTCCTATGGCTACACCTTC. Translation gives CASRQSYGYTF.